A selection of T cell receptor beta chains follows, all from one sample in a study of T cells after yellow fever vaccination. From the 5' RACE reads, TCRdb called clonotypes with MiXCR, one entry per CDR3 protein. The sample includes roughly 500,000 distinct CDR3 sequences, approximately 21% seen only once; the top ten take 14%. This sample comprised PBMCs, obtained 15 days after the yellow fever booster vaccination. The origin of the receptors is a man aged 30 to 45 who received the YFV17D yellow fever vaccine. Both conserved end residues are part of each CDR3. The D gene is left open where the match is weak. Clone size is stated in some rows and not others, as once, few, many or a class when expanded.

TRBD1	TRBJ2-7	TRBV4-2	.	TGTGCCAGCAGCCAGGCGACAGGGTTGGGATCCTACGAGCAGTACTTC	CASSQATGLGSYEQYF
.	TRBJ1-2	TRBV7-2	.	TGTGCCAGCAGCTTAGAAGGGTATGGCTACACCTTC	CASSLEGYGYTF
TRBD1	TRBJ1-2	TRBV5-1	.	TGCGCCAGCAGCTTGGGGGGGACAGTCTATGGCTACACCTTC	CASSLGGTVYGYTF
.	TRBJ2-3	TRBV15	few	TGTGCCACCAGCAGGGCCCAGGGCACAGATACGCAGTATTTT	CATSRAQGTDTQYF
.	TRBJ2-7	TRBV3-1	.	TGTGCCAGCAGCCAAGATACCGCGCAGTACTTC	CASSQDTAQYF
TRBD1	TRBJ2-5	TRBV11-2	.	TGTGCCAGCAGCTTAGGCCCTTGGGACAGTATGCCATTTATTGAGACCCAGTACTTC	CASSLGPWDSMPFIETQYF
.	TRBJ2-3	TRBV7-9	many	TGTGCCAGCAGCTTAGAGGGGAGAAGGGGAGATACGCAGTATTTT	CASSLEGRRGDTQYF
.	TRBJ2-3	TRBV5-5	.	TGTGCCAGCTCCAGGGGGGGACCCAGCACAGATACGCAGTATTTT	CASSRGGPSTDTQYF
.	TRBJ2-2	TRBV10-2	few	TGCGCCAGCAGTGAGTCCGAGGGGGCCGGGGAGCTGTTTTTT	CASSESEGAGELFF
.	TRBJ1-1	TRBV29-1	.	TGCAGCGTTCCCGGGAGAGAAGCTTTCTTT	CSVPGREAFF
TRBD2	TRBJ2-1	TRBV7-9	few	TGTGCCAGCAGTTTCGCCGGGACTAGAATTAATGAGCAGTTCTTC	CASSFAGTRINEQFF
TRBD2	TRBJ2-7	TRBV7-8	few	TGTGCCAGCAGCTCCCCCCTGGGACTAGCGGGAGTGGGCCACGAGCAGTACTTC	CASSSPLGLAGVGHEQYF
.	TRBJ2-7	TRBV10-3	.	TGTGCCATCAGTGAATCCAGCGAGTACTACGAGCAGTACTTC	CAISESSEYYEQYF
TRBD2	TRBJ2-5	TRBV27	few	TGTGCCAGCAGTTTTTTGTCTAGCGGGAGCGGGGAGACCCAGTACTTC	CASSFLSSGSGETQYF
TRBD2	TRBJ2-7	TRBV14	few	TGTGCCAGCAGTATCGGACTAGCGGGAACCTACGAGCAGTACTTC	CASSIGLAGTYEQYF
.	TRBJ1-2	TRBV20-1	.	TGCAGTGCTAGAATGACAGCTGGCTACACCTTC	CSARMTAGYTF
.	TRBJ1-5	TRBV12-3/TRBV12-4	.	TGTGCCAGCAGTTCGTCCGACGGGCCCCAGCATTTT	CASSSSDGPQHF
.	TRBJ1-5	TRBV7-8	few	TGTGCCAGCACCGTGGGGAGCCAGCCCCAGCATTTT	CASTVGSQPQHF
.	TRBJ2-1	TRBV7-3	few	TGTGCCAGCAGCACGGGGCTAGCAAGCAATGAGCAGTTCTTC	CASSTGLASNEQFF
.	TRBJ2-1	TRBV20-1	.	TGCAGTGCTAGCGGATACTCCTACAATGAGCAGTTCTTC	CSASGYSYNEQFF
.	TRBJ2-7	TRBV20-1	.	TGCAGTGTCGGGGGAGGGGGCTACGAGCAGTACTTC	CSVGGGGYEQYF
TRBD1	TRBJ2-7	TRBV20-1	.	TGCAGTGCTAGAGAGGGACAGGGCAGCTACGAGCAGTACTTC	CSAREGQGSYEQYF
.	TRBJ2-7	TRBV5-1	.	TGCGCCAGCAGCTTGGTCCTAGAATCTGACGAGCAGTACTTC	CASSLVLESDEQYF
TRBD1	TRBJ2-5	TRBV12-3/TRBV12-4	.	TGTGCCAGCAGTCCCGGACAGGAATGGGAGACCCAGTACTTC	CASSPGQEWETQYF
.	TRBJ2-3	TRBV5-5	.	TGTGCCAGCAGCGAGAGTACAGCACGTATCGCGTATTTT	CASSESTARIAYF
TRBD2	TRBJ2-1	TRBV20-1	.	TGCAGTGCTAGAGATTTCCGGGAGGACAACAATGAGCAGTTCTTC	CSARDFREDNNEQFF
.	TRBJ1-4	TRBV5-1	.	TGCGCCAGCAGCTTGGGGAACGTGGGTCTCGAAAAACTGTTTTTT	CASSLGNVGLEKLFF
.	TRBJ1-6	TRBV27	few	TGTGCCAGCAGGGTCTCCTATAATTCACCCCTCCACTTT	CASRVSYNSPLHF
.	TRBJ2-5	TRBV20-1	few	TGCAGTGCTAGAGACCGGCACACCCTTGCGGAGACCCAGTACTTC	CSARDRHTLAETQYF
.	TRBJ2-5	TRBV25-1	few	TGTGCCAGCAGTGAATTCATGGGCCGAGAGACCCAGTACTTC	CASSEFMGRETQYF
TRBD1	TRBJ2-7	TRBV27	.	TGTGCCAGCAGTTTCAAGGACAGGGGCTACGAGCAGTACTTC	CASSFKDRGYEQYF
.	TRBJ2-5	TRBV20-1	.	TGCAGTGCTAGAGATAGCGAGGTCGAGTCGCCCCAGTACTTC	CSARDSEVESPQYF
.	TRBJ1-3	TRBV7-2	.	TGTGCCAGCAGCTTGGGAGGGTACTCTGGAAACACCATATATTTT	CASSLGGYSGNTIYF
.	TRBJ2-1	TRBV20-1	.	TGCAGTGCTAGACCTATTTACAATGAGCAGTTCTTC	CSARPIYNEQFF
.	TRBJ2-1	TRBV6-1	few	TGTGCCAGCACCATTACAGCAAGCTCCTACAATGAGCAGTTCTTC	CASTITASSYNEQFF
TRBD1	TRBJ2-5	TRBV3-1	.	TGTGCCAGCAGCCAAGATAGAAGGGGGCGCGCAGAGACCCAGTACTTC	CASSQDRRGRAETQYF
.	TRBJ2-1	TRBV3-1	.	TGTGCCAGCAGCCAAGTGGGTCACGGGACTTACGGCAATGAGCAGTTCTTC	CASSQVGHGTYGNEQFF